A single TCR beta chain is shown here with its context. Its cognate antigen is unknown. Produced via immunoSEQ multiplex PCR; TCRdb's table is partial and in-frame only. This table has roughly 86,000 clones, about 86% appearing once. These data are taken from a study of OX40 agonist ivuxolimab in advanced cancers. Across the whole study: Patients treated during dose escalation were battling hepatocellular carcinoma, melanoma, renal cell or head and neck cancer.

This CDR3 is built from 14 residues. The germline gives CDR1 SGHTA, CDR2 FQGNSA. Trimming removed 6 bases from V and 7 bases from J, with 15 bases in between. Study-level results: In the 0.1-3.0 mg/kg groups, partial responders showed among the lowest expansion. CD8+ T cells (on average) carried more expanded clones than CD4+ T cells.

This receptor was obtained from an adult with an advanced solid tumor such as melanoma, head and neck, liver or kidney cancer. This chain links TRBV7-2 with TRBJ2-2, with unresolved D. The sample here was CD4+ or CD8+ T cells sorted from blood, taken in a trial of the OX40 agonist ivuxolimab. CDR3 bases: TGTGCCAGCAGACCCGGGCCTCAGAACGGGGAGCTGTTTTTT. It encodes CASRPGPQNGELFF.